This T cell receptor beta chain comes out of a study of technical replicates of blood from a handful of donors. Profiled with immunoSEQ multiplex PCR; TCRdb holds only in-frame clones, not every one. Of more than 70,000 clones detected, roughly 97% appear once; the ten largest clones hold around 0.22%. The CDR3 contains 11 residues. V lost 7 bases, J lost 6 bases, and 10 bases lay in between. Germline CDR1 and CDR2: MGHDK and SYGVNS. The origin of this receptor is a human donor in good health. The chain employs TRBV25-1 and TRBJ2-7, with D maybe TRBD2 (5 bases). The sequencing input was T cells isolated from PBMCs. This CDR3 is CASTGAAEQYF. As DNA, the CDR3 is TGTGCCAGCACCGGAGCGGCCGAGCAGTACTTC.